A single sample gave rise to the 22 T cell receptor beta chains below, sequenced in a study of T cell clonality in common variable immunodeficiency. Profiling relied on immunoSEQ multiplex PCR, and the TCRdb table lists in-frame clones only, not all of them. The sample includes roughly 42,000 clones, none of them occurring once. Antigens of these TCRs are unknown. Study-wide results and caveats: Common variable immunodeficiency TCR beta sequences reportedly had fewer deletions and N-nucleotide insertions.

Input material: peripheral blood mononuclear cells. The source is a human donor with common variable immunodeficiency.

The sample holds a few counts of this clone. The read finishes 3 residues shy of the CDR3 end, and the germline J gene is used to complete it. V is TRBV19 and J is TRBJ2-2; TRBD2 matches 8 bases. The CDR3 totals 16 residues. The ends lost 6 bases at V and 0 bases at J; junction bases unmatched: 6. Germline loops: CDR1 LNHDA, CDR2 SQIVND (reference sequence). The DNA read from the CDR3 is TGTGCCAGTAGGAGGATACTAGCGGCGAACACCGGGGAG. Translating gives CASRRILAANTGE. The whole CDR3 sequence is CASRRILAANTGELFF. Using reference TRBV19 and TRBJ2-2 for the parts outside the CDR3, the full variable domain is DGGITQSPKYLFRKEGQNVTLSCEQNLNHDAMYWYRQDPGQGLRLIYYSQIVNDFQKGDIAEGYSVSREKKESFPLTVTSAQKNPTAFYLCASRRILAANTGELFFGEGSRLTVL.

Remarks on this clone: The CDR3 goes on 3 residues after the read ends, and that part is filled in from the germline J gene. The chain uses TRBV2 and TRBJ2-1; D is perhaps TRBD2 (5 bases). V shed 7 bases and J shed 8 bases, with 18 bases lying between them. The germline V gene has CDR1 SNHLY and CDR2 FYNNEI. This CDR3 region has 14 residues. The CDR3 DNA, read in part, is TGTGCCAGCATCGGTCGGGGTATTTGGGATGAG. This encodes CASIGRGIWDE. The whole CDR3 sequence reads CASIGRGIWDEQFF.

The sample holds many counts of this clone. The CDR3 is cut off 3 residues early in the read; its end comes from the germline J gene. The chain employs TRBV29-1 and TRBJ1-2; 7 bases are shared with TRBD1. This CDR3 comprises 11 residues. Germline V gives CDR1 SQVTM, CDR2 ANQGSEA. The V segment lost 7 bases and the J segment 4 bases; nucleotides outside the gene matches: 3. This chain's CDR3 is CSAGTAYGYTF. Partial CDR3 DNA: TGCAGCGCTGGGACAGCCTATGGC.

Points on this clone: The read ends 3 residues early relative to the CDR3; the germline J gene fills the gap. The chain links TRBV5-1 to TRBJ1-6, with 8 nucleotides matching TRBD1. Germline V gene data show CDR1 as SGHRS and CDR2 as YFSETQ. V gave up 4 bases and J gave up 9 bases; unmatched junction bases: 6. This CDR3 region has 14 residues. The CDR3 reads CASSPGGSGSPLHF. Incomplete CDR3 DNA: TGCGCCAGCAGCCCAGGGGGCTCGGGTTCACCC. Combining the CDR3 with reference TRBV5-1 and TRBJ1-6 gives the whole variable domain KAGVTQTPRYLIKTRGQQVTLSCSPISGHRSVSWYQQTPGQGLQFLFEYFSETQRNKGNFPGRFSGRQFSNSRSEMNVSTLELGDSALYLCASSPGGSGSPLHFGNGTRLTVT.

This clone appeared a few times. Here the CDR3 reads CASRGLRGAHTEAFF. CDR3 DNA, as far as it was read: TGTGCCAGTAGGGGACTTAGGGGCGCCCACACTGAA. This chain joins TRBV19 and TRBJ1-1; possibly TRBD1 for D (5 bases). The sequenced fragment ends 3 residues before the CDR3 boundary, so the rest is inferred from the germline J gene. The CDR3 sequence is 15 residues long. Trimming removed 6 bases at V and 3 bases at J, with 17 bases between. Germline CDR1 LNHDA, CDR2 SQIVND (reference sequence).

Of note for this clone: The read finishes 3 residues shy of the CDR3 end, and the germline J gene is used to complete it. The chain recombines TRBV18 with TRBJ2-3; 9 bases are a match to TRBD1. This CDR3 spans 15 amino acids. Germline V gene data show CDR1 as KGHSH and CDR2 as LQKENI. The trim removed 1 base at V and 2 bases at J, leaving 1 base unmatched. The CDR3 loop reads CASSPQQGATDTQYF. The DNA read from the CDR3 is TGTGCCAGCTCACCACAACAGGGGGCCACAGATACG.

This clone was recorded many times. The read falls 3 residues short of the CDR3 end, and the missing part is taken from the germline J gene. The chain combines TRBV20-1 with TRBJ2-3; 7 nucleotides agree with TRBD1. J was trimmed by 5 bases and V by 3 bases; bases with no gene match: 5. The CDR3 is 13 residues long. Germline CDR1 is DFQATT and CDR2 is SNEGSKA (reference sequence). The CDR3 reads CSASEGARDTQYF. CDR3 DNA (partial): TGCAGTGCTAGCGAGGGGGCGAGAGATACG.

Points on this clone: Coverage ceases 3 residues before the CDR3 finishes, and the germline J gene fills in the end. The J gene is TRBJ2-3, the V gene TRBV19, with TRBD1 matching 8 bases. The junction had 6 bases not matched to a gene; V was cut back by 4 bases and J by 6 bases. CDR1 and CDR2 (germline): LNHDA, SQIVND (reference sequence). The CDR3 has 14 residues. Here the CDR3 reads CASSTRTGFDTQYF. The CDR3 DNA, read in part, is TGTGCCAGTAGTACCAGGACAGGGTTCGATACG.

Regarding this clone: The sequence runs out 3 residues before the end of the CDR3; the remainder is reconstructed from the germline J gene. The chain links TRBV20-1 to TRBJ2-7; 11 bases fit TRBD2. Germline V gene data show CDR1 as DFQATT and CDR2 as SNEGSKA (reference sequence). The length of the CDR3 is 17 residues. J was trimmed by 2 bases and V by 2 bases; bases with no gene match: 11. The part of the CDR3 DNA that was read is TGCAGTGCTAGATTAGCGGGAGGGCCAGTAAGCCCCTACGAG. It encodes CSARLAGGPVSPYE. The complete CDR3 reads CSARLAGGPVSPYEQYF.

The table lists this clone with many counts. The read ends 3 residues before the CDR3 terminus; that terminus is restored from the germline J gene. The V gene is TRBV20-1, the J gene TRBJ1-1; the match to TRBD1 covers 7 bases. Germline CDR1 reads DFQATT; CDR2 reads SNEGSKA (reference sequence). CDR3 length: 15 amino acids. With 4 bases clipped from V and 1 base from J, the junction kept 9 bases outside the gene matches. CDR3 DNA (partial): TGCAGTGCTACGCCACCGGGACAGAAGAACACTGAA. Its translation is CSATPPGQKNTE. In full, the CDR3 is CSATPPGQKNTEAFF.

On this clone itself: From the germline J gene comes the end of the CDR3, since the read stops 3 residues before it. The V gene is TRBV5-1, the J gene TRBJ2-7, with 9 nucleotides matching TRBD2. The CDR3 has 15 amino acids. Germline V gives CDR1 SGHRS, CDR2 YFSETQ. The J segment lost 5 bases and the V segment lost 0 bases, leaving 6 bases of the junction unmatched. The sequenced part of the CDR3 DNA is TGCGCCAGCAGCTTGGTTAGCGGGAGCTTGGACGAG. This codes for CASSLVSGSLDE. From start to end, the CDR3 is CASSLVSGSLDEQYF.

Turning to this clone: The CDR3 is cut off 3 residues early in the read; its end comes from the germline J gene. The chain combines TRBV19 with TRBJ1-2, with TRBD1 identical over 10 bases. CDR1 is LNHDA and CDR2 is SQIVND in the germline V gene (reference sequence). The CDR3 runs to 16 residues. The trim removed 4 bases at V and 4 bases at J, leaving 9 bases unmatched. CDR3 loop: CASSKGGQGSLYGYTF. The covered CDR3 bases are TGTGCCAGTAGTAAGGGGGGACAGGGGTCCCTCTATGGC.

Worth noting for this clone: The read finishes 3 residues shy of the CDR3 end, and the germline J gene is used to complete it. The chain carries TRBV7-2 and TRBJ1-1; 10 bases line up with TRBD1. The CDR3 length is 14 residues. CDR1 is SGHTA, CDR2 FQGNSA, per germline. CDR3 region: CASSAQPGQGEAFF. The part of the CDR3 DNA that was read is TGTGCCAGCAGCGCCCAACCGGGACAGGGGGAA.

Many counts were recorded for this clone. The DNA ends 3 residues before the CDR3 does, and the rest of the CDR3 is filled in from the germline J gene. This chain links TRBV18 with TRBJ2-7; 7 nucleotides agree with TRBD1. The junction had 7 bases not matched to a gene; V was cut back by 6 bases and J by 5 bases. The CDR3 has 13 amino acids. CDR1 and CDR2 from the germline V gene are KGHSH and LQKENI. The DNA read from the CDR3 is TGTGCCAGCTCGTCAGAACAGGGGAACGAG. Translated, it gives CASSSEQGNE. The CDR3 in full is CASSSEQGNEQYF.

This clone has at least ten counts. Read data end 3 residues before the CDR3 end; the end is taken from the germline J gene. V is TRBV4-2 and J is TRBJ2-1, with D unclear. From germline, CDR1 is LGHNA and CDR2 YNFKEQ. The CDR3 spans 13 residues. The V end was cut by 1 base, the J end by 5 bases, with 6 bases between. CDR3 sequence reads: CASSQGSDNEQFF. The sequenced CDR3 bases are TGTGCCAGCAGCCAAGGAAGCGACAATGAG.

In this sample, this clone turned up many times. Sequencing ends 3 residues short of the CDR3 end; the germline J gene provides the rest. The rearrangement joins TRBV2 to TRBJ1-1; maybe TRBD1 (5 bases). V gave up 1 base and J gave up 7 bases, with 16 bases separating them. The germline CDR1 and CDR2 sequences are SNHLY and FYNNEI. The CDR3 has 15 residues. CDR3 DNA (partial): TGTGCCAGCAGTGAAGGAGGGGTGTGGGGCGATGAA. It codes for CASSEGGVWGDE. In full, the CDR3 reads CASSEGGVWGDEAFF.

In its sample, this clone was seen many times. The read finishes 3 residues shy of the CDR3 end, and the germline J gene is used to complete it. This sequence joins TRBV19 and TRBJ1-6, with 11 bases aligning to TRBD1. The CDR3 contains 15 residues. Losses at the gene ends were 5 bases for V and 7 bases for J; bases not matched to a gene: 4. CDR1 and CDR2 from the germline V gene are LNHDA and SQIVND (reference sequence). Incomplete CDR3 DNA: TGTGCCAGTAGTGGGACAGGGGGAATGAATTCACCC. The encoded protein is CASSGTGGMNSP. The complete CDR3 protein is CASSGTGGMNSPLHF. Full variable domain (missing parts from reference TRBV19 and TRBJ1-6): DGGITQSPKYLFRKEGQNVTLSCEQNLNHDAMYWYRQDPGQGLRLIYYSQIVNDFQKGDIAEGYSVSREKKESFPLTVTSAQKNPTAFYLCASSGTGGMNSPLHFGNGTRLTVT.

In regard to this clone: The read ends 3 residues before the CDR3 terminus; that terminus is restored from the germline J gene. Different DNA sequences within this sample yield the same CDR3. The J gene is TRBJ2-3, the V gene TRBV7-2, with D maybe TRBD1 (6 bases). The CDR3 covers 15 residues. V lost 6 bases and J lost 2, with 15 bases in between. The germline CDR1 and CDR2 sequences are SGHTA and FQGNSA. The part of the CDR3 DNA that was read is TGTGCCAGCAGTTCCTCGGGACACCTCACAGATACG. Protein product: CASSSSGHLTDT. The entire CDR3 reads CASSSSGHLTDTQYF.

As for this clone: From the germline J gene comes the end of the CDR3, since the read stops 3 residues before it. The chain employs TRBV18 and TRBJ2-1; D is uncertain. V lost 6 bases, J lost 0 bases, and 18 bases lay in between. Germline V gene lookup returns CDR1 KGHSH and CDR2 LQKENI. This CDR3 has 17 amino acids. The CDR3 bases that were read are TGTGCCAGCTCGGTTTCGCGGAGCGCCAGCTCCTACAATGAG. Residues: CASSVSRSASSYNE. The full CDR3 protein reads CASSVSRSASSYNEQFF. Full variable domain (remainder filled in from reference TRBV18 and TRBJ2-1): NAGVMQNPRHLVRRRGQEARLRCSPMKGHSHVYWYRQLPEEGLKFMVYLQKENIIDESGMPKERFSAEFPKEGPSILRIQQVVRGDSAAYFCASSVSRSASSYNEQFFGPGTRLTVL.

This clone was picked up a small number of times. Sequencing ends 3 residues short of the CDR3 end; the germline J gene provides the rest. V and J are TRBV6-2 or TRBV6-3 and TRBJ2-1; D is uncertain. CDR1 MNHEY and CDR2 SVGEGT come from the germline V gene. The CDR3 extends over 16 amino acids. Trimming shortened V by 5 bases and J by 0 bases, and 14 bases separated the two germline ends. The CDR3 here is CASSPWMGYSYNEQFF. The covered CDR3 bases are TGTGCCAGCAGTCCGTGGATGGGCTACTCCTACAATGAG.

In its sample, this clone was seen many times. The read ends 3 residues early relative to the CDR3; the germline J gene fills the gap. The chain carries TRBV2 and TRBJ2-1; TRBD1 aligns across 7 bases. After removal of 4 bases from V and 1 base from J, the junction contained 4 bases not matched to a gene. The CDR3 is 15 amino acids. Germline CDR1 and CDR2: SNHLY and FYNNEI. The DNA read from the CDR3 is TGTGCCAGCAGTGGTGGGACAGAGTCCTACAATGAG. It encodes CASSGGTESYNE. The complete CDR3 protein is CASSGGTESYNEQFF.

As to this clone: The read stops 3 residues short of the end of the CDR3; the missing end is completed from the germline J gene. The chain recombines TRBV18 with TRBJ2-2; no definite D call. The CDR3 runs to 14 residues. In germline, CDR1 is KGHSH, CDR2 LQKENI. The V and J ends lost 3 bases and 0 bases respectively, with 5 bases between them. The part of the CDR3 DNA that was read is TGTGCCAGCTCACCTTCCGCGAACACCGGGGAG. Its protein is CASSPSANTGE. The full CDR3 is CASSPSANTGELFF.